This T cell receptor beta chain originates from a study of cytomegalovirus exposure and HLA in healthy donors. Whole-study findings and limits: With DRB1 most and HLA-C fewest, TCR association rates differed between HLA loci in a later analysis. Sequence variants that were highly shared formed a cluster that was likely a sequencing artifact.

The V gene's germline CDR1 is MDHEN and CDR2 SYDVKM. The V and J ends lost 5 bases and 1 base, in that order; junction bases with no gene match: 6. The CDR3 is made up of 15 amino acids. With 60 Vbeta and 13 Jbeta primers, the PCR was carried out. Source study methods: As a later analysis found, there were 60 million to 90 million unique TCR beta chains, of which about 10 million were shared. This table comes from immunoSEQ multiplex PCR, and its TCRdb copy is limited to in-frame clones, with some not included. The V and J calls and clone size are taken from that table; D and trimming were inferred from the DNA. The repertoire holds 130,000 to 150,000 clones, with about 75% as singletons. A word on this clone: Its antigen is not identified. The same CDR3 arises from other DNA sequences in this sample as well.

The TCR was taken from a man aged 55 to 70 in good health and CMV-seronegative. Specimen: PBMCs. The chain uses TRBV28 and TRBJ1-1; 8 bases match TRBD1. This chain's CDR3 is CASSPGQGKNTEAFF. CDR3 coding DNA: TGTGCCAGCAGTCCCGGACAGGGAAAGAACACTGAAGCTTTCTTT.